Presented here are 10 T cell receptor beta chains from one specimen sequenced in a study of a mutant IDH1 vaccine in newly diagnosed glioma (dated by TCRdb to the early 2020s). Library method: the immunoSEQ multiplex PCR assay. TCRdb re-hosts the immuneACCESS table, in-frame sequences only. Its copies lack some clones; in the studies checked, an unresolved V gene accounts for under half of them, and the cause for the rest is not known. The sample contains over 50,000 clones, around 90% of them found a single time. Roughly 4.8% of the sample is in the top ten clones. The sample's time point label, decoded: week 5, during vaccination. Each vaccine dose, consisting of 300 ug of a 20-mer mutant IDH1 peptide in Montanide, was administered subcutaneously with topical imiquimod. No antigen has been identified for these receptors. The specimen comprised PBMCs, sampled from a glioma patient whose treatment included an IDH1 peptide vaccine. These TCRs come from a woman in her 40s with glioma.

V gene TRBV5-1 combines with J gene TRBJ2-5; D remains unclear. CDR3 size: 13 residues. Trimming cost V 0 bases and J 5 bases, with 8 bases left between them. Germline CDR1 reads SGHRS; CDR2 reads YFSETQ. The CDR3 DNA reads as TGCGCCAGCAGCTTGGCAGTCAGTGAGACCCAGTACTTC. As protein: CASSLAVSETQYF.

This chain joins TRBV25-1 and TRBJ1-1; D gene unclear. Per germline, CDR1 MGHDK and CDR2 SYGVNS. This CDR3 comprises 11 residues. Trimming shortened V by 5 bases and J by 6 bases, and 7 bases separated the two germline ends. The DNA of the CDR3 is TGTGCCAGCAGTTGGGGTGCTGAAGCTTTCTTT. Protein product: CASSWGAEAFF.

This clone was observed once. V gene TRBV12-5 combines with J gene TRBJ2-2; D uncertain. The germline V and J ends were trimmed by 5 bases and 5 bases, with 6 bases remaining between them. Per germline, CDR1 LGHNT and CDR2 FRNRAP. The CDR3 has 12 residues. The CDR3 here is CASGPWTGELFF. In nucleotides, the CDR3 is TGTGCTAGTGGTCCTTGGACCGGGGAGCTGTTTTTT.

This rearrangement joins TRBV10-3 to TRBJ2-7; weak D call: TRBD2 (6 bases). Germline lookup yields CDR1 ENHRY and CDR2 SYGVKD. The germline V and J ends were trimmed by 6 bases and 2 bases, with 14 bases remaining between them. The CDR3 consists of 14 residues. CDR3 in DNA: TGTGCCATCAGGAAACCGGGACTCACCTACGAGCAGTACTTC. Amino acid sequence: CAIRKPGLTYEQYF.

The chain combines TRBV7-9 with TRBJ2-1; D call uncertain. V was pared by 5 bases and J by 2 bases, with 13 bases between. Germline V gives CDR1 SEHNR, CDR2 FQNEAQ (reference sequence). This CDR3 has 15 amino acids. The DNA for the CDR3 is TGTGCCAGCAGCCCAGGATCGATCCCCTACAATGAGCAGTTCTTC. It encodes CASSPGSIPYNEQFF.

The rearrangement joins TRBV19 to TRBJ1-5, with D tentatively TRBD1 (6 bases). Germline-derived CDR1 and CDR2 are LNHDA and SQIVND (reference sequence). This CDR3 has 15 amino acids. V was shortened by 5 bases and J by 4 bases, with 15 bases between the two germline ends. The CDR3 DNA reads TGTGCCAGTAGTCCCCTATTAGGGGGTAATCAGCCCCAGCATTTT. It is translated as CASSPLLGGNQPQHF.

The gene calls are TRBV7-2 and TRBJ2-7; TRBD2 is a possible D gene (6 bases). V was shortened by 6 bases and J by 7 bases, with 16 bases between the two germline ends. CDR3 length: 13 amino acids. Germline V gene lookup returns CDR1 SGHTA and CDR2 FQGNSA. CDR3 protein: CASSSVMGLEQYF. In nucleotides, the CDR3 is TGTGCCAGCAGTAGCGTTATGGGACTGGAGCAGTACTTC.

The chain uses TRBV19 and TRBJ1-1; 7 bases map to TRBD1. V lost 5 bases, J lost 4 bases, and 7 bases stayed unmatched. The CDR3 spans 14 residues. The germline V gene encodes CDR1 LNHDA and CDR2 SQIVND (reference sequence). The CDR3 loop reads CASSVDRVPTEAFF. The DNA of the CDR3 is TGTGCCAGTAGTGTCGACAGGGTTCCCACTGAAGCTTTCTTT.

The chain recombines TRBV28 with TRBJ1-1, with no clear D. The CDR3 has 13 amino acids. V was trimmed by 8 bases and J by 1 base, leaving 11 bases between them. The germline V gene has CDR1 MDHEN and CDR2 SYDVKM. CDR3: CASGLTPNTEAFF. CDR3 sequence (DNA): TGTGCCAGCGGTCTCACCCCGAACACTGAAGCTTTCTTT.

Only one count was recorded for this clone. This chain uses TRBV6-5 with TRBJ1-2; D gene unclear. The CDR3 sequence is 14 residues long. V gave up 0 bases and J gave up 0 bases, with 5 bases separating them. The germline CDR1 and CDR2 sequences are MNHEY and SVGAGI. This CDR3 is CASSYSRANYGYTF. The CDR3 DNA sequence: TGTGCCAGCAGTTACTCGAGAGCTAACTATGGCTACACCTTC.